This T cell receptor beta chain was captured by sequencing in a study of early T cells in non-severe SARS-CoV-2 infection. Study-level background: Alpha and beta chains were unpaired, from unsorted whole-blood bulk RNA.

This clonotype has a handful of counts. At one end, the junction sequence differs from germline, possibly due to a read error. From the 5' RACE reads, TCRdb called clonotypes with MiXCR, one entry per CDR3 protein. The table includes 97,000 or so distinct CDR3 sequences, around 14% detected once. The CDR3 length is 15 residues. The germline V gene has CDR1 KGHSH and CDR2 LQKENI. The chain links TRBV18 to TRBJ2-6; D perhaps matches TRBD2 (6 bases). Source material: whole blood. The clonotype originates from an adult who was a healthcare worker with PCR-confirmed SARS-CoV-2 infection or an uninfected control (not recorded which). The DNA of the CDR3 is TGTGCCAGCTCACCAGGCGAGACGGGGGTCAACGTCCTGACTTTC. Translation: CASSPGETGVNVLTF.